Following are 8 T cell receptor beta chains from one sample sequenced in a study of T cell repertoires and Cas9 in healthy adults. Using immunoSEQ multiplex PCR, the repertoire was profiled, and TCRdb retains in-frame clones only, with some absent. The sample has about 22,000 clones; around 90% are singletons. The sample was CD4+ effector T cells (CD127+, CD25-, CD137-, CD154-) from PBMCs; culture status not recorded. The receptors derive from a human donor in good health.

CDR3 sequence reads: CASSDGGDADTQYF. CDR3 bases: TGTGCCAGCAGTGACGGGGGGGACGCAGATACGCAGTATTTT. The chain uses TRBV6-4 and TRBJ2-3; 7 bases are shared with TRBD2. This CDR3 has 14 residues. V was clipped by 2 bases and J by 4 bases; unmatched bases: 3. Looked up from germline, CDR1 is MRHNA and CDR2 is SNTAGT.

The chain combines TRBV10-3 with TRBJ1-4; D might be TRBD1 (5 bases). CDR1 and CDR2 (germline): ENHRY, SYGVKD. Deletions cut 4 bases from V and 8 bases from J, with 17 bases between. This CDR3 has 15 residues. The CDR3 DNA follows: TGTGCCATCAGTGCATCTCGGGGGGGAGGGGAAAAACTGTTTTTT. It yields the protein CAISASRGGGEKLFF.

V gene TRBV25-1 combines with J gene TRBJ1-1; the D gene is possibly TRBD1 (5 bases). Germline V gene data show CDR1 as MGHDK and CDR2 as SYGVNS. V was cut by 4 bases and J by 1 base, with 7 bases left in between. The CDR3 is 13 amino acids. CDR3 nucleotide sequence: TGTGCCAGCAGTGCCCAGGGGAACACTGAAGCTTTCTTT. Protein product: CASSAQGNTEAFF.

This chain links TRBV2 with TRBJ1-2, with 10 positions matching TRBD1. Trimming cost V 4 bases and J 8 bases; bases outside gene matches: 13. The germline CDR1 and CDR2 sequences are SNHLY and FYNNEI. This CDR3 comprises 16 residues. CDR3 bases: TGTGCCAGCAGTGGCCCTTTACCCGGGACAGGGGACGGCTACACCTTC. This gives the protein CASSGPLPGTGDGYTF.

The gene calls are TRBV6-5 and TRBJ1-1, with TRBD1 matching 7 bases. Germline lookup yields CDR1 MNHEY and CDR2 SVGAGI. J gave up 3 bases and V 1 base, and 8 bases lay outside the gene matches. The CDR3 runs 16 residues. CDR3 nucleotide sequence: TGTGCCAGCAGTTACTACTACGGACAGGCTGACACTGAAGCTTTCTTT. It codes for CASSYYYGQADTEAFF.

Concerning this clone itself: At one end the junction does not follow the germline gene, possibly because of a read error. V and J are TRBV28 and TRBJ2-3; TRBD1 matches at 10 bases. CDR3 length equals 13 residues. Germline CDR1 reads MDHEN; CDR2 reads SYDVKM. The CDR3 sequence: CASSFRRGQGPMF. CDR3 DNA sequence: TGTGCCAGCAGTTTCCGGAGGGGACAGGGGCCAATGTTT.

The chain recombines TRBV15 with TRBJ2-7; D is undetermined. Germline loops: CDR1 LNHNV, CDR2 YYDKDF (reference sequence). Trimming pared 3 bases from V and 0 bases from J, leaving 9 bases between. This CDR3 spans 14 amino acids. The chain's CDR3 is CATSRVMSSYEQYF. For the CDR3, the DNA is TGTGCCACCAGCAGGGTAATGTCCTCCTACGAGCAGTACTTC.

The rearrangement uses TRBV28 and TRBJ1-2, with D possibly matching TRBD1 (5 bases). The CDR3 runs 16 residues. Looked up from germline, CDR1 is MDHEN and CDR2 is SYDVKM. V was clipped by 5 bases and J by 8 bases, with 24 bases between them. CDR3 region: CASSPAAPSQGLGYTF. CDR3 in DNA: TGTGCCAGCAGTCCCGCCGCCCCGTCCCAGGGTTTGGGCTACACCTTC.